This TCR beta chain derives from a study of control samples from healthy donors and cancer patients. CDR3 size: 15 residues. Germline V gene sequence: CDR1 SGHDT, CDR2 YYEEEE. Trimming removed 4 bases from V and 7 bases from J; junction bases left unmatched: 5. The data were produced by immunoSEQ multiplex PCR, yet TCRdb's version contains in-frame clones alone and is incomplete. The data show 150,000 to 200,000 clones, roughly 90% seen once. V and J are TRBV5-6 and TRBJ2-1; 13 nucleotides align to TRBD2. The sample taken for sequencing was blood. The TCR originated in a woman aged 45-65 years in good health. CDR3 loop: CASSGRLAGGNEQFF. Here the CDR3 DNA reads TGTGCCAGCAGCGGACGACTAGCGGGGGGAAATGAGCAGTTCTTC.